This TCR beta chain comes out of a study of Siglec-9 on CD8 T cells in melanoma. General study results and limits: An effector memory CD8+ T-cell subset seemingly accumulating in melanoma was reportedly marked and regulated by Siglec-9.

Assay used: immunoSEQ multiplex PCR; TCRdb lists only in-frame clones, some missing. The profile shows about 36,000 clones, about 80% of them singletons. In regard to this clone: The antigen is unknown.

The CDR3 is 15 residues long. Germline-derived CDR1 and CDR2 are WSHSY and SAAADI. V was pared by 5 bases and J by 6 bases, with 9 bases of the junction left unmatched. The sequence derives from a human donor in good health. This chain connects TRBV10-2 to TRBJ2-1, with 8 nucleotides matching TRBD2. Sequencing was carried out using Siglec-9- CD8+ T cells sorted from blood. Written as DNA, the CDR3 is TGCGCCAGCAGTACCGTAGCGGGAACCGGCAATGAGCAGTTCTTC. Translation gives CASSTVAGTGNEQFF.